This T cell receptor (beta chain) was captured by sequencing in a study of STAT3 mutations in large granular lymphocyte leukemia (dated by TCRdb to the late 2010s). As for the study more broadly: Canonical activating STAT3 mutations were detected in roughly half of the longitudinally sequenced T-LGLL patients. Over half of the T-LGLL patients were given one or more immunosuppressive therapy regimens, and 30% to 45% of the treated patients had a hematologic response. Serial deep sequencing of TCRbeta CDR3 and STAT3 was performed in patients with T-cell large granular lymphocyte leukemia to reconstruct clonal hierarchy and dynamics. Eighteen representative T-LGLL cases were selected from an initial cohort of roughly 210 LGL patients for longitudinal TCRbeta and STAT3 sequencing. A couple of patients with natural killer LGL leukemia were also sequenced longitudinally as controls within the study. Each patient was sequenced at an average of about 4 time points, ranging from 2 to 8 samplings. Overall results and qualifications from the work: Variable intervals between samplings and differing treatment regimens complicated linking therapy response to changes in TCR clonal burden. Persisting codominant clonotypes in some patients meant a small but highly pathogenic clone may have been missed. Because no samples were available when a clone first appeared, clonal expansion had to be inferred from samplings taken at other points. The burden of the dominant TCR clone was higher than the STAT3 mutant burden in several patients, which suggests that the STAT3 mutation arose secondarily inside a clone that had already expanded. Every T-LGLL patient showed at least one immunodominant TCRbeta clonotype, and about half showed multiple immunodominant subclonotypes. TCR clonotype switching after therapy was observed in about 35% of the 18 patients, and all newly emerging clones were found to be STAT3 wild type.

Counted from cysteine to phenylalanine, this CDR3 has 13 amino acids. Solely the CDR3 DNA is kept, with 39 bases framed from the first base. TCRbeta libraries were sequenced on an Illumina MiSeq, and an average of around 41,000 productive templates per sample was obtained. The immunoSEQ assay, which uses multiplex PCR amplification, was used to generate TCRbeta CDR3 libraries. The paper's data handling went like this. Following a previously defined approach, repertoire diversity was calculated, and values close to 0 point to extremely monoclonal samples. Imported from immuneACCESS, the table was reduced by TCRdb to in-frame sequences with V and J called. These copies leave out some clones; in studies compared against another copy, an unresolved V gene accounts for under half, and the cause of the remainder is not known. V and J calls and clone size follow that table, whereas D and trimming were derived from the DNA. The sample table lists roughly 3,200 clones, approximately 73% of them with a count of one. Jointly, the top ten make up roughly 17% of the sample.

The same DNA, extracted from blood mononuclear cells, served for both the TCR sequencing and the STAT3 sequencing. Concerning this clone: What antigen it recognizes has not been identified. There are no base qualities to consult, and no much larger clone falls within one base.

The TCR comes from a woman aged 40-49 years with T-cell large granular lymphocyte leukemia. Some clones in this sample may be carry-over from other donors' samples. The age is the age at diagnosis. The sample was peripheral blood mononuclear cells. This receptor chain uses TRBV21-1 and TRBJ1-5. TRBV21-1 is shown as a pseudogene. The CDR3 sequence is CASSKVAHQPQHF. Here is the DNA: TGTGCCAGCAGCAAAGTAGCCCATCAGCCCCAGCATTTT.